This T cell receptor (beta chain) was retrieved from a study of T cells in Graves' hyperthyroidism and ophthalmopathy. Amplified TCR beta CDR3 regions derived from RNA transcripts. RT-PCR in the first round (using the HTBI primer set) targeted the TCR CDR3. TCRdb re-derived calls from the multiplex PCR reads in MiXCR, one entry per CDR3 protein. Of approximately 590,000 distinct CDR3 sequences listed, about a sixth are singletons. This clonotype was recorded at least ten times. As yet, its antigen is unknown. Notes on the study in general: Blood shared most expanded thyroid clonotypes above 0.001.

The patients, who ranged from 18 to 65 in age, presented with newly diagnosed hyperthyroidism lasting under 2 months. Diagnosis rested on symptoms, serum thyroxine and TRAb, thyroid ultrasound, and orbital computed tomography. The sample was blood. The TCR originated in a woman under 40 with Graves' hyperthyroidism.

The CDR3 region is CAISEWREGRKDTQYF. As DNA, the CDR3 is TGTGCCATCAGTGAATGGCGGGAGGGACGAAAAGATACGCAGTATTTT. The rearrangement links TRBV10-3 to TRBJ2-3, with TRBD2 identical over 9 bases. CDR3 length equals 16 residues. J gave up 5 bases and V 3 bases, and 9 bases lay outside the gene matches. Germline V gene lookup returns CDR1 ENHRY and CDR2 SYGVKD.